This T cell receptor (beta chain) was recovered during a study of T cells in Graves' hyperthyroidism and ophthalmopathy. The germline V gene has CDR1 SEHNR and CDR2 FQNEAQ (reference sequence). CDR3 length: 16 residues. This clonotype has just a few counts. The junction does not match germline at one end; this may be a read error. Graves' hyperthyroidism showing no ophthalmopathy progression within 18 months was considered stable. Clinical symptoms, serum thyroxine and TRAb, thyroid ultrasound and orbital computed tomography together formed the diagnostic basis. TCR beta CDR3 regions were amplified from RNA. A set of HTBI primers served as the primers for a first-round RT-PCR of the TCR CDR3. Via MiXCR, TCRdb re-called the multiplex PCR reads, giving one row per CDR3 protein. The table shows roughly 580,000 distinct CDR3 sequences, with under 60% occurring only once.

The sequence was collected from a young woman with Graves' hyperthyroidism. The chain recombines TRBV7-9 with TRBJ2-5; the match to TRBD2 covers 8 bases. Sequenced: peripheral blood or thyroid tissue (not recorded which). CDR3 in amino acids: CASSQGFSGIMETQYF. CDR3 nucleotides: TGCGCCAGCAGCCAAGGCTTTAGCGGGATCATGGAGACCCAGTACTTC.